The 10 T cell receptor beta chains given below trace back to one sample, sequenced in a study of cytomegalovirus exposure and HLA in healthy donors. This table comes from immunoSEQ multiplex PCR, and its TCRdb copy is limited to in-frame clones, with some not included. The sample records about 190,000 clones, 84% being singletons. Sample: PBMCs. The receptor source for this set is a man between 18 and 29 years old in good health and CMV-seropositive.

This chain connects TRBV11-3 to TRBJ2-2; weak D call: TRBD2 (5 bases). The germline CDR1 and CDR2 sequences are SGHNT and YENEEA. V was shortened by 4 bases and J by 5 bases, with 17 bases between the two germline ends. The length of the CDR3 is 16 residues. DNA of the CDR3: TGTGCCAGCAGCTGGGATATACGAGGAGGAACCGGGGAGCTGTTTTTT. It codes for CASSWDIRGGTGELFF. The full variable domain, in which reference TRBV11-3 and TRBJ2-2 provide the parts outside the CDR3, is EAGVVQSPRYKIIEKKQPVAFWCNPISGHNTLYWYLQNLGQGPELLIRYENEEAVDDSQLPKDRFSAERLKGVDSTLKIQPAELGDSAVYLCASSWDIRGGTGELFFGEGSRLTVL.

The chain recombines TRBV28 with TRBJ2-1, with D possibly being TRBD2 (6 bases). Per the germline V gene, CDR1 is MDHEN and CDR2 is SYDVKM. Deletions cut 8 bases from V and 5 bases from J, with 25 bases between. The CDR3 contains 17 residues. The CDR3, as DNA: TGTGCCAGCGGCAGTCTTATGAGACGGGAGCCGAACAATGAGCAGTTCTTC. As protein: CASGSLMRREPNNEQFF.

The chain recombines TRBV30 with TRBJ1-2; 9 bases are shared with TRBD1. The germline gives CDR1 GTSNPN, CDR2 SVGIG (reference sequence). Trimming cost V 0 bases and J 6 bases; bases outside gene matches: 2. The CDR3 contains 13 residues. CDR3 nucleotides: TGTGCCTGGAGTGTACAGGGGGCGGATGGCTACACCTTC. Its translation is CAWSVQGADGYTF.

About this clone: Other DNA sequences in this sample translate to the same CDR3. The chain joins TRBV4-3 to TRBJ2-7, with TRBD2 matching over 7 bases. The CDR3 loop spans 15 amino acids. V lost 0 bases, J lost 1 base, and 3 bases stayed unmatched. CDR1 and CDR2 from the germline V gene are LGHNA and YSLEER. The CDR3 region is CASSQEGRGSYEQYF. Here the CDR3 DNA reads TGCGCCAGCAGCCAAGAAGGGCGGGGGTCCTACGAGCAGTACTTC.

The V call is TRBV5-1, the J call TRBJ2-7, with D perhaps matching TRBD2 (5 bases). The germline V gene encodes CDR1 SGHRS and CDR2 YFSETQ. The CDR3 is 14 amino acids. Trimming took off 1 base at V and 5 bases at J, with 13 bases between the two ends. CDR3 in DNA: TGCGCCAGCAGCTTGCGGCCCGGAGGAAACGAGCAGTACTTC. This translates into CASSLRPGGNEQYF.

This clone came up a few times. The chain links TRBV5-1 to TRBJ2-3, with D possibly matching TRBD1 (6 bases). This CDR3 contains 15 residues. The V gene's germline CDR1 is SGHRS and CDR2 YFSETQ. V was clipped by 2 bases and J by 2 bases, with 12 bases between them. This chain's CDR3 is CASSFTGHYTDTQYF. The CDR3 DNA follows: TGCGCCAGCAGCTTTACAGGGCATTACACAGATACGCAGTATTTT.

This chain connects TRBV30 to TRBJ1-3; D gene unclear. Germline V gene sequence: CDR1 GTSNPN, CDR2 SVGIG (reference sequence). With 0 bases removed from V and 0 bases from J, the gap between germline ends came to 9 bases. This CDR3 is 15 amino acids long. CDR3 nucleotides: TGTGCCTGGAGTGTACAGTCCGGCTCTGGAAACACCATATATTTT. Translated: CAWSVQSGSGNTIYF. Combining the CDR3 with reference TRBV30 and TRBJ1-3 gives the whole variable domain SQTIHQWPATLVQPVGSPLSLECTVEGTSNPNLYWYRQAAGRGLQLLFYSVGIGQISSEVPQNLSASRPQDRQFILSSKKLLLSDSGFYLCAWSVQSGSGNTIYFGEGSWLTVV.

The chain employs TRBV4-2 and TRBJ2-1; 9 nucleotides line up with TRBD2. This CDR3 has 15 amino acids. From germline, CDR1 is LGHNA and CDR2 YNFKEQ. After removal of 5 bases from V and 4 bases from J, the junction contained 6 bases not matched to a gene. DNA of the CDR3: TGTGCCAGCAGCGCAAGGACTAGCGCTTACAATGAGCAGTTCTTC. Its translation: CASSARTSAYNEQFF.

This clone showed up just once. A read error may account for a junction end that differs from germline. The rearrangement joins TRBV4-2 to TRBJ1-5, with D perhaps TRBD1 (6 bases). CDR1 and CDR2 (germline): LGHNA, YNFKEQ. The CDR3 runs 15 residues. The DNA of the CDR3 is TGTGCCAGCAGCCACGAACAGGGTAGCCATCAGCCCCAGCATTTT. Protein product: CASSHEQGSHQPQHF.

The chain carries TRBV2 and TRBJ2-7, with 9 bases fitting TRBD1. J lost 5 bases, V lost 4 bases, and 9 bases had no gene match. The CDR3 totals 15 residues. Looked up from germline, CDR1 is SNHLY and CDR2 is FYNNEI. CDR3 region: CASSVNRGLDNEQYF. CDR3 in DNA: TGTGCCAGCAGTGTGAACAGGGGGCTTGATAACGAGCAGTACTTC.